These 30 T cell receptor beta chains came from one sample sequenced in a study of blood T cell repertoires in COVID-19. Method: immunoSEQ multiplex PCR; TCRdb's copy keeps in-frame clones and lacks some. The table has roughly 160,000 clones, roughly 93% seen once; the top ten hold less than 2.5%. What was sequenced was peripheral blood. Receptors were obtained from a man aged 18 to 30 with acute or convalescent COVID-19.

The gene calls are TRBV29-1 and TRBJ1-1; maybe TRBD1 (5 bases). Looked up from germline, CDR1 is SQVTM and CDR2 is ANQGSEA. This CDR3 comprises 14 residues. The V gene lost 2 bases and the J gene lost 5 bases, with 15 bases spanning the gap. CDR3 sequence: CSVESPGSLTEAFF. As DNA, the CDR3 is TGCAGCGTTGAAAGCCCAGGGTCTCTGACTGAAGCTTTCTTT.

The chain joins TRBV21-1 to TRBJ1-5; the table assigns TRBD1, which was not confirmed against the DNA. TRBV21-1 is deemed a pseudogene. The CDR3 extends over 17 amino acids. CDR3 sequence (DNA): TGTGCCAGCAGCAAAGGGGGGGCAGGGGGCTGCAATCAGCCCCAGCATTTT. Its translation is CASSKGGAGGCNQPQHF.

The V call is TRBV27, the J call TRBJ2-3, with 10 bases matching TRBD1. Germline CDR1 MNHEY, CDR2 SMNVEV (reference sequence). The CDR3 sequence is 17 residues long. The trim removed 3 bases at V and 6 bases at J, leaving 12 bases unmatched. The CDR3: CASSFLGTGATGDTQYF. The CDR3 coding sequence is TGTGCCAGCAGTTTTCTGGGGACAGGGGCCACTGGGGATACGCAGTATTTT.

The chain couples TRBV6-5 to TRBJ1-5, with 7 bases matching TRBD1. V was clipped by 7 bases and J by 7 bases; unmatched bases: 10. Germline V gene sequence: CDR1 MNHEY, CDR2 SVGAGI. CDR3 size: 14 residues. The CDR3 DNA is TGTGCCAGCACTCAACAGGGGATCTGGCAGCCCCAGCATTTT. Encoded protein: CASTQQGIWQPQHF.

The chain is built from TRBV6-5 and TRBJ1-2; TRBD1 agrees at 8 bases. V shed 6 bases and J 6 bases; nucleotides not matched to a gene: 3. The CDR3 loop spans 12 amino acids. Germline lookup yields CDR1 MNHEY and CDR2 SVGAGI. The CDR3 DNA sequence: TGTGCCAGCAGGGACAGGGAGGATGGCTACACCTTC. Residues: CASRDREDGYTF.

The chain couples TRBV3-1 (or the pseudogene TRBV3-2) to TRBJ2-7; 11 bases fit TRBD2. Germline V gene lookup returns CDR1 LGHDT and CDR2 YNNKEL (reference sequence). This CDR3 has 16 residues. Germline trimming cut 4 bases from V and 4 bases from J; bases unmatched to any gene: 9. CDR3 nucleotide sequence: TGTGCCAGCAGCCTCAAAATAGCGGGAGGGCCATACGAGCAGTACTTC. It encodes CASSLKIAGGPYEQYF.

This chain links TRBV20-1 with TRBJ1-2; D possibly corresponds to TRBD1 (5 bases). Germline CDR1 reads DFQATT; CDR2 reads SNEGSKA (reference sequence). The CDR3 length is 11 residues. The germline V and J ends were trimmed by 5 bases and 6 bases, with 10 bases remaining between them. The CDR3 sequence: CSARGGHGYTF. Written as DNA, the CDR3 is TGCAGTGCTCGCGGGGGTCATGGCTACACCTTC.

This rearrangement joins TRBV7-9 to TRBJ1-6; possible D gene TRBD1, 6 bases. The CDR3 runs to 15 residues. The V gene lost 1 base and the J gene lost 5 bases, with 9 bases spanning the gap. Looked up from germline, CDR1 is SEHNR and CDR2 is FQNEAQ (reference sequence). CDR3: CASSLVGQHNSPLHF. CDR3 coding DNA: TGTGCCAGCAGCTTAGTAGGACAGCATAATTCACCCCTCCACTTT.

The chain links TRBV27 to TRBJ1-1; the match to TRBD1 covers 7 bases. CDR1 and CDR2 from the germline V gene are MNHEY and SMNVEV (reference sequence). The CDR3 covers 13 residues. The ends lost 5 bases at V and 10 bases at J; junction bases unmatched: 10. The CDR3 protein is CASSRGDSVLAFF. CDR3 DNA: TGTGCCAGCAGTCGAGGGGACAGCGTGTTAGCTTTCTTT.

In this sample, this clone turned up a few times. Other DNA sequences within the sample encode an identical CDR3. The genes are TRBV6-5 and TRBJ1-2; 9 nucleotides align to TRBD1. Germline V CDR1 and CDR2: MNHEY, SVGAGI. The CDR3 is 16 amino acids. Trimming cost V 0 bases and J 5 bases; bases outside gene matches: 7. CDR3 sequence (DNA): TGTGCCAGCAGTTACTCCCGAACAGGGGGCGGGTATGGCTACACCTTC. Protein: CASSYSRTGGGYGYTF.

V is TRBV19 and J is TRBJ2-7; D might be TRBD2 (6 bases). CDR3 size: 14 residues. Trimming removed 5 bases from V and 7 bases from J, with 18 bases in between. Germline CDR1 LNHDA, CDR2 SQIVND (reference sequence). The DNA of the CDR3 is TGTGCCAGTAGTTTCCGGGACTCCTCGAGGGAGCAGTACTTC. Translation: CASSFRDSSREQYF.

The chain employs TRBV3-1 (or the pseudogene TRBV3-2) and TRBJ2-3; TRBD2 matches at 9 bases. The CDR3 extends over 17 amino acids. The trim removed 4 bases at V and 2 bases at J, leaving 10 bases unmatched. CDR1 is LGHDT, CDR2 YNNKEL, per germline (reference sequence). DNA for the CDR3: TGTGCCAGCAGCCGAGCACCGCGGGGGGGACTCACAGATACGCAGTATTTT. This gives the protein CASSRAPRGGLTDTQYF.

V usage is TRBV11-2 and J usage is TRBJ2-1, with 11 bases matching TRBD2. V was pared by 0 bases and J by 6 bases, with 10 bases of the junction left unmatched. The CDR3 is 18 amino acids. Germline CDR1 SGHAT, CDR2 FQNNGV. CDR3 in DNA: TGTGCCAGCAGCTTAGATCACGCTAGCGGGGGGTTATCCAATGAGCAGTTCTTC. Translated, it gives CASSLDHASGGLSNEQFF.

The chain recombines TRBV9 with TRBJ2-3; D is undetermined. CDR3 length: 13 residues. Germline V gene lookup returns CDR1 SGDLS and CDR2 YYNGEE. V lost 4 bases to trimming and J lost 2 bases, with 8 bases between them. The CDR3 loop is CASSPEITDTQYF. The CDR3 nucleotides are TGTGCCAGCAGCCCGGAGATCACAGATACGCAGTATTTT.

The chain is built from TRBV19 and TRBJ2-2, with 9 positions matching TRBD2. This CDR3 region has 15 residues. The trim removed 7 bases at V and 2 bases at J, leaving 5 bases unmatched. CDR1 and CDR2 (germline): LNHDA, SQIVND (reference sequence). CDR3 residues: CASNVLAGNTGELFF. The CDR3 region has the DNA TGTGCCAGTAACGTTCTAGCGGGAAACACCGGGGAGCTGTTTTTT.

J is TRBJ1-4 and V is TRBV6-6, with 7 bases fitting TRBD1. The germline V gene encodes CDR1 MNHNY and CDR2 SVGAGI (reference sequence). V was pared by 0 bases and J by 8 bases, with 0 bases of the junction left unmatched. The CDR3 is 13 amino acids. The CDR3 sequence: CASSYSGQEKLFF. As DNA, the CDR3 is TGTGCCAGCAGTTACTCGGGACAGGAAAAACTGTTTTTT.

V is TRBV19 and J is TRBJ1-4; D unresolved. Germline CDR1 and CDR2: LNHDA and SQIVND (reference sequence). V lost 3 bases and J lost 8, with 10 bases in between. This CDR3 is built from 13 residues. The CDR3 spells CASSMLGSEKLFF. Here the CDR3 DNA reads TGTGCCAGTAGTATGTTGGGTAGCGAAAAACTGTTTTTT.

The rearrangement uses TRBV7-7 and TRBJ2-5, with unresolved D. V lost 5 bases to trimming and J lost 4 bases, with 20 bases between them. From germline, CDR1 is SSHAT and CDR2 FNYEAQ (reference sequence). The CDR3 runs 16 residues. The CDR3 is CASSLLAGSRPETQYF. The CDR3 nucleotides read TGTGCCAGCAGCCTTCTTGCCGGGTCTAGACCAGAGACCCAGTACTTC.

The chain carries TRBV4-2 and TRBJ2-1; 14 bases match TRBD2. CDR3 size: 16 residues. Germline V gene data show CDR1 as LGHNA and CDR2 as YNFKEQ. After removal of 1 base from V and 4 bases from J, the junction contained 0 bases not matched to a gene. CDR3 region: CASSQGTSGGYNEQFF. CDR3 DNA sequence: TGTGCCAGCAGCCAAGGGACTAGCGGGGGGTACAATGAGCAGTTCTTC.

CDR3 protein: CASSNTATANSPLHF. Here the CDR3 DNA reads TGTGCCAGTAGTAACACGGCGACAGCCAATTCACCCCTCCACTTT. The rearrangement uses TRBV19 and TRBJ1-6; perhaps TRBD1 as D (5 bases). The V end lost 4 bases, the J end lost 7 bases, and 14 bases lay between the germline ends. From germline, CDR1 is LNHDA and CDR2 SQIVND (reference sequence). The CDR3 sequence is 15 residues long.

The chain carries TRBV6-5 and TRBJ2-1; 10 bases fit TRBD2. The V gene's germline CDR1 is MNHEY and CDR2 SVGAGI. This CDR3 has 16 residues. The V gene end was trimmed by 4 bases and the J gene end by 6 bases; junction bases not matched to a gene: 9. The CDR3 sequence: CASSSRGLAGVNEQFF. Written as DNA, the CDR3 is TGTGCCAGCAGTTCGAGGGGGCTAGCGGGGGTCAATGAGCAGTTCTTC.

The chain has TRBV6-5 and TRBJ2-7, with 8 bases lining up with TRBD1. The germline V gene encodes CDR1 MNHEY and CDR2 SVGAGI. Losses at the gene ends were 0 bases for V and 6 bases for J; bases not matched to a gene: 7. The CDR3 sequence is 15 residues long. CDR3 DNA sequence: TGTGCCAGCAGTTACTCGGACAGGGTTACTGGCGAGCAGTACTTC. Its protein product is CASSYSDRVTGEQYF.

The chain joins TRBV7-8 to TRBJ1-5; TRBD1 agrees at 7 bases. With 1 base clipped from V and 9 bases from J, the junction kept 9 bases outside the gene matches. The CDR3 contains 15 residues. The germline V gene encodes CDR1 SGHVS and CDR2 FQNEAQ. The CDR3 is CASSLEGAGVGPQHF. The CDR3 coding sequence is TGTGCCAGCAGCTTAGAGGGGGCCGGCGTGGGGCCCCAGCATTTT.

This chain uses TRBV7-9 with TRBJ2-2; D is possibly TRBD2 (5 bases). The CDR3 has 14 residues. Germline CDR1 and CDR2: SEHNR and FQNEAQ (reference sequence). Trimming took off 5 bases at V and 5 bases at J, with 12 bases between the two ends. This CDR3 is CASSPRTGTGELFF. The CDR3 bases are TGTGCCAGCAGCCCCCGGACGGGGACCGGGGAGCTGTTTTTT.

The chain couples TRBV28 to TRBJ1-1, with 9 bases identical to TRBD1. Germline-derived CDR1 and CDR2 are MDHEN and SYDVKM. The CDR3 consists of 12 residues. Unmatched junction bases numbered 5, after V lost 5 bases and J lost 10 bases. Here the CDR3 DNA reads TGTGCCAGCAGTATACAGGGGGCGGGAGCTTTCTTT. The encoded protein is CASSIQGAGAFF.

The CDR3: CASGTQGLYGYTF. In DNA, the CDR3 is TGTGCCAGCGGTACCCAGGGGCTCTATGGCTACACCTTC. This chain uses TRBV6-5 with TRBJ1-2; the D gene is possibly TRBD1 (6 bases). The CDR3 consists of 13 residues. V lost 8 bases, J lost 4 bases, and 14 bases lay in between. Germline-derived CDR1 and CDR2 are MNHEY and SVGAGI.

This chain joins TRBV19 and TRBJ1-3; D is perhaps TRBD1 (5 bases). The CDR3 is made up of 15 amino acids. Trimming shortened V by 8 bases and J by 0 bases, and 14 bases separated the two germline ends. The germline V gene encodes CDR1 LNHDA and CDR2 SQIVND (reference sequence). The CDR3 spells CASLKTGHSGNTIYF. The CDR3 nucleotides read TGTGCCAGTCTTAAAACAGGTCACTCTGGAAACACCATATATTTT.

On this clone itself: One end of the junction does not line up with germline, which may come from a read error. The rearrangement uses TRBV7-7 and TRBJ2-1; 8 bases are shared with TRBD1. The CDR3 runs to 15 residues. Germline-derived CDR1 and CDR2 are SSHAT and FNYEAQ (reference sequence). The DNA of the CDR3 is TGTGCCAGCAGCGCCTCCGGGACAGGCTACACTGAGCAGTTCTTC. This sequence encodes CASSASGTGYTEQFF.

CDR3 in amino acids: CASSLPGQGNQPQHF. CDR3 DNA sequence: TGTGCCAGTAGTCTACCGGGACAGGGCAATCAGCCCCAGCATTTT. This chain uses TRBV19 with TRBJ1-5; 8 bases line up with TRBD1. Germline-derived CDR1 and CDR2 are LNHDA and SQIVND (reference sequence). This CDR3 contains 15 residues. J lost 2 bases, V lost 5 bases, and 5 bases had no gene match.

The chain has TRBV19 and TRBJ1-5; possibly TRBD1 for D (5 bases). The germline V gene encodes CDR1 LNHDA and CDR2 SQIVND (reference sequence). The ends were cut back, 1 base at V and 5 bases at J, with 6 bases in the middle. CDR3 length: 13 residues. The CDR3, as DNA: TGTGCCAGTAGTATAGGCAGGGATCAGCCCCAGCATTTT. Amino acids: CASSIGRDQPQHF. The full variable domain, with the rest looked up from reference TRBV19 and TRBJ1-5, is DGGITQSPKYLFRKEGQNVTLSCEQNLNHDAMYWYRQDPGQGLRLIYYSQIVNDFQKGDIAEGYSVSREKKESFPLTVTSAQKNPTAFYLCASSIGRDQPQHFGDGTRLSIL.